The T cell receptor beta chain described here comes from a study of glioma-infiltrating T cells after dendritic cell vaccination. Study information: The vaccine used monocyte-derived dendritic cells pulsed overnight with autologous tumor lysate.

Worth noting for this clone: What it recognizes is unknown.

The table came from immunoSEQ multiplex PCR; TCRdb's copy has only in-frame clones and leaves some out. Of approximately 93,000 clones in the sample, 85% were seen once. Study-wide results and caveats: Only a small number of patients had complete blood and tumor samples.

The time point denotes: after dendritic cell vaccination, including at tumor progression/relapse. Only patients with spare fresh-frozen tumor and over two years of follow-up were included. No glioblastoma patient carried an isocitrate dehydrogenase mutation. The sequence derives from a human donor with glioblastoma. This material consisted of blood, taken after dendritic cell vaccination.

CDR3 protein: CASSPRTTPDTQYF. CDR3 DNA sequence: TGTGCCAGCAGCCCCAGGACAACTCCCGATACGCAGTATTTT. The chain uses TRBV7-2 and TRBJ2-3; maybe TRBD1 (5 bases). The V end lost 5 bases, the J end lost 6 bases, and 15 bases lay between the germline ends. Germline assignment: CDR1 SGHTA and CDR2 FQGNSA. This CDR3 is built from 14 residues.